The source of this T cell receptor beta chain is a study of T cell responses to AZD1222 COVID-19 vaccine. Findings and caveats of the study: The repertoires were collected only after the peak T cell response. Among vaccine-associated CD4 TCRs, coverage spanned spike, with dominance at 160-218 and 743-854.

The J segment lost 3 bases and the V segment lost 6 bases, leaving 8 bases of the junction unmatched. The germline V gene encodes CDR1 SGHTA and CDR2 FQGNSA. There are 16 residues in the CDR3. TCRdb keeps only in-frame clones here, not all; method: immunoSEQ multiplex PCR. The table lists over 120,000 clones, with under 2.5% in the top ten. A remark on this clone: What it binds is not known.

The TCR was taken from an adult in good health. Source material: peripheral blood. This chain joins TRBV7-2 and TRBJ2-3; 11 nucleotides align to TRBD2. The CDR3 reads CASSSTSGGPTDTQYF. DNA for the CDR3: TGTGCCAGCAGTTCCACTAGCGGGGGTCCAACAGATACGCAGTATTTT. Based on the CDR3 plus reference TRBV7-2 and TRBJ2-3, the full variable domain is GAGVSQSPSNKVTEKGKDVELRCDPISGHTALYWYRQSLGQGLEFLIYFQGNSAPDKSGLPSDRFSAERTGGSVSTLTIQRTQQEDSAVYLCASSSTSGGPTDTQYFGPGTRLTVL.